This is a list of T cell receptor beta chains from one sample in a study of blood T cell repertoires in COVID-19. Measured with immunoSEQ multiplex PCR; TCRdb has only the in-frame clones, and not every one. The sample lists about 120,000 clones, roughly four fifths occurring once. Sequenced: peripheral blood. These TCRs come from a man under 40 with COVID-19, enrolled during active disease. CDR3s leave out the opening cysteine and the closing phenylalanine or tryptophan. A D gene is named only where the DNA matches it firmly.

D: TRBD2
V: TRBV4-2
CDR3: ASSQERGGLETQY

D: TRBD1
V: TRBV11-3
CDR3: ASSLRQGSGFYNSPLH

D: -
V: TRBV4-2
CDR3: ASSQDNPSANYGYT

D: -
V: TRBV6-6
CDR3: ASSHPRAGSGAGNTIY

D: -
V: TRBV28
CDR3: ASSPGADGGLRYT

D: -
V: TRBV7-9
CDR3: ASSSTGDFNYGYT

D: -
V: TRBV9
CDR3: ASSPSSSTTQY

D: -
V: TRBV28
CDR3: ASSGPGPFGNTIY

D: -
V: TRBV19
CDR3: ASSLGGVTEAF

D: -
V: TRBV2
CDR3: ASSEEGQYGYT

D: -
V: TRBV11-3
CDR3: ASGRSEETQY

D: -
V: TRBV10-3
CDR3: AIQGTSYNSPLH

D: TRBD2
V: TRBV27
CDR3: ASSTMGGTSSYEQY

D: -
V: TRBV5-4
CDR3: ASSLEGVHTGELF

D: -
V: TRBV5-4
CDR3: ASSSAPTLETQY

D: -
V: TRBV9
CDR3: ASSVGGLQETQY

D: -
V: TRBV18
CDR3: ASSPTTVQETQY

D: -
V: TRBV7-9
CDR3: ASSKTDWGDTQY

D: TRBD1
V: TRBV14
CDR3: ASSRDRRTYEQY

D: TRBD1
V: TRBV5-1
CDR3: ASSPGDREEQY

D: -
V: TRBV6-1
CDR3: ASSEGGGGQPQH

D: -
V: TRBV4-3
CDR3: ASSQGHSNTEAF

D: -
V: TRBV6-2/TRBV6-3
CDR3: ASSYSLREQY

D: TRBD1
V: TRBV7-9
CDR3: ASTIATGNYGYT

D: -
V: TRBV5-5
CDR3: ASSLEGANQPQH

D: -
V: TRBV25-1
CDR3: ASSELDSTNVLT

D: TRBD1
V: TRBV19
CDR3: ASSRSGTATTYEQY

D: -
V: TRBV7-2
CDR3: ASSLFSASSYEQY

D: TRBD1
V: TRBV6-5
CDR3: ASSRGGEKLF

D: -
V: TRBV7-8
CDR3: ASSLPRGQPGPGSYNEQF

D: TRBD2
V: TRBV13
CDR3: ASSPDLAGGDTQY

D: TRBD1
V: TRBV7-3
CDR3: ASSQGVIGSPLH

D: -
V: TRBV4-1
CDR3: ASSQDQGSNQPQH

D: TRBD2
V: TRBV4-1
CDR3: ASSHSGTREHEQY

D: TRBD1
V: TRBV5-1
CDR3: ASSPGTGIPSSYEQY

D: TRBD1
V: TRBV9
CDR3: ASSFPRGTGDYTGELF

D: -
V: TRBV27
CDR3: ASSFTQDYGYT

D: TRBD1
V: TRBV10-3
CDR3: ATTRDSKARGTYEQY

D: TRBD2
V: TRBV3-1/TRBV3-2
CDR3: ASSQTSGRFNEQF

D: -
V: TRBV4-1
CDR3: ASSQEGLREHYEQY

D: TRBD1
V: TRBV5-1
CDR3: ASSSRQGNNYGYT

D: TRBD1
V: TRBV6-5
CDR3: ASSRQGAF

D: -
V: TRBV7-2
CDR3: ASSFHRQTNYGYT

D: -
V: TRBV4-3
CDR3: ASSPLVLGSEQF

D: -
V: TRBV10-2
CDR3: ASSGDVETQY

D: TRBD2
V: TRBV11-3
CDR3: ASSWASGSWSKNIQY

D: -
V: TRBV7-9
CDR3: ASSLGSSGNSNQPQH

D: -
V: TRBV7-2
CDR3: ASRDGSSYEQY